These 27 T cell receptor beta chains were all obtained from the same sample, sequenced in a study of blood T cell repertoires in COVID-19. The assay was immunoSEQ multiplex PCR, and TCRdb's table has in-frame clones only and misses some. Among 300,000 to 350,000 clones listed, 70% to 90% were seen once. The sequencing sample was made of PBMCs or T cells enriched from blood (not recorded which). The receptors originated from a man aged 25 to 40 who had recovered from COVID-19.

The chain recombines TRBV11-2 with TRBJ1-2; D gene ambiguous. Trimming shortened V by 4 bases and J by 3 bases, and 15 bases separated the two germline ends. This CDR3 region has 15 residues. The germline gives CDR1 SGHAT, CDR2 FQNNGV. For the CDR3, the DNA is TGTGCCAGCAGCTCCCTCGCGGGCCCCGACTATGGCTACACCTTC. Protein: CASSSLAGPDYGYTF.

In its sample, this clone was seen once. The DNA for the CDR3 is TGTGCCTGGAGTCTAGCGAACACTGAAGCTTTCTTT. Encoded protein: CAWSLANTEAFF. V gene TRBV30 combines with J gene TRBJ1-1; D is unclear. The germline V gene has CDR1 GTSNPN and CDR2 SVGIG (reference sequence). The CDR3 is made up of 12 amino acids. V was cut by 2 bases and J by 1 base, with 5 bases left in between. Drawing the rest from reference TRBV30 and TRBJ1-1, the complete variable domain is SQTIHQWPATLVQPVGSPLSLECTVEGTSNPNLYWYRQAAGRGLQLLFYSVGIGQISSEVPQNLSASRPQDRQFILSSKKLLLSDSGFYLCAWSLANTEAFFGQGTRLTVV.

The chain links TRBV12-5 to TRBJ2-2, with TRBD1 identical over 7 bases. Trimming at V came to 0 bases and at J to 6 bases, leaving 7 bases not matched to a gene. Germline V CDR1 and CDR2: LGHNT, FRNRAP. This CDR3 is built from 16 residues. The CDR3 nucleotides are TGTGCTAGTGGTTTGGTCATAACAGGGGCATCCGGGGAGCTGTTTTTT. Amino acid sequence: CASGLVITGASGELFF. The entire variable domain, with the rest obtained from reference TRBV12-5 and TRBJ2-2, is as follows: DARVTQTPRHKVTEMGQEVTMRCQPILGHNTVFWYRQTMMQGLELLAYFRNRAPLDDSGMPKDRFSAEMPDATLATLKIQPSEPRDSAVYFCASGLVITGASGELFFGEGSRLTVL.

The CDR3 is CASRGQGAVWETEAFF. The CDR3 coding sequence is TGTGCCAGCAGAGGACAGGGGGCTGTGTGGGAGACTGAAGCTTTCTTT. The rearrangement uses TRBV2 and TRBJ1-1, with 11 nucleotides matching TRBD1. This CDR3 is 16 amino acids long. Germline CDR1 SNHLY, CDR2 FYNNEI. Trimming cost V 6 bases and J 5 bases; bases outside gene matches: 11.

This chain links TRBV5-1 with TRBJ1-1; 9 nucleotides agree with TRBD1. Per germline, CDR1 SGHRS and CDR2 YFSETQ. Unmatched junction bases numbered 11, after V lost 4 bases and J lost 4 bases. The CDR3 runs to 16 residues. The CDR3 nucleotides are TGCGCCAGCAGCCCCGGACAGGGGCTCCGCGGCACTGAAGCTTTCTTT. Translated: CASSPGQGLRGTEAFF. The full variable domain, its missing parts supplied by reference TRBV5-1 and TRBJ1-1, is KAGVTQTPRYLIKTRGQQVTLSCSPISGHRSVSWYQQTPGQGLQFLFEYFSETQRNKGNFPGRFSGRQFSNSRSEMNVSTLELGDSALYLCASSPGQGLRGTEAFFGQGTRLTVV.

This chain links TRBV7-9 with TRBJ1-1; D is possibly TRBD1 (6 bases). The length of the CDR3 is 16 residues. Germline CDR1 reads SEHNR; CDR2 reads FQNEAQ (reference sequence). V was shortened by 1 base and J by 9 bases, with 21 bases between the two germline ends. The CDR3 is CASSLDRTAPGGQAFF. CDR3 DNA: TGTGCCAGCAGCTTAGATAGGACAGCACCCGGTGGGCAAGCTTTCTTT. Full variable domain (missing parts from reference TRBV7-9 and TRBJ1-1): DTGVSQNPRHKITKRGQNVTFRCDPISEHNRLYWYRQTLGQGPEFLTYFQNEAQLEKSRLLSDRFSAERPKGSFSTLEIQRTEQGDSAMYLCASSLDRTAPGGQAFFGQGTRLTVV.

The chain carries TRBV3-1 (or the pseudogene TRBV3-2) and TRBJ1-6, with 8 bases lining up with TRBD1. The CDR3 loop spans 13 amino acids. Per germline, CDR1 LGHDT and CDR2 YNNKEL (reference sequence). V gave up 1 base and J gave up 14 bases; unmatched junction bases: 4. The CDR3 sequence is CASSQVQGAALHF. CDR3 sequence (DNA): TGTGCCAGCAGCCAAGTCCAGGGGGCGGCCCTCCACTTT.

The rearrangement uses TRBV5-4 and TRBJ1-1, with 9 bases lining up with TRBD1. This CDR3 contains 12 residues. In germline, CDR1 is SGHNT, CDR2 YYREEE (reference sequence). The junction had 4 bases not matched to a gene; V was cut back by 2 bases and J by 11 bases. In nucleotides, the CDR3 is TGTGCCAGCAGCTTCCGGGACAGGGACGCTTTCTTT. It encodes CASSFRDRDAFF.

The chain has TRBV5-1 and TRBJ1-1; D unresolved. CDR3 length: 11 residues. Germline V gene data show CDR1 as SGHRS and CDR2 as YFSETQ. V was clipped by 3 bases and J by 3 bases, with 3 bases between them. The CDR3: CASSSDTEAFF. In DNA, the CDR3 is TGCGCCAGCAGCTCGGACACTGAAGCTTTCTTT.

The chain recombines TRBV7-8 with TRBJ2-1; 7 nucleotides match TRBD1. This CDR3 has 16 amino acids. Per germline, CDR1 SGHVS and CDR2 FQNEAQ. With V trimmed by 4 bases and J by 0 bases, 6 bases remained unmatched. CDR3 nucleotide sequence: TGTGCCAGCAGCTACGCGACAGGGTACTCCTACAATGAGCAGTTCTTC. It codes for CASSYATGYSYNEQFF.

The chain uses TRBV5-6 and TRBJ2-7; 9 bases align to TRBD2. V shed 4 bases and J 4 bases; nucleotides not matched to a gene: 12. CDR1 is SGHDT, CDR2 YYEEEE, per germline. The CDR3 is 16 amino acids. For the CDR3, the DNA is TGTGCCAGCAGCGGCACGTTGGAACTAGCGGGTTACGAGCAGTACTTC. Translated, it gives CASSGTLELAGYEQYF.

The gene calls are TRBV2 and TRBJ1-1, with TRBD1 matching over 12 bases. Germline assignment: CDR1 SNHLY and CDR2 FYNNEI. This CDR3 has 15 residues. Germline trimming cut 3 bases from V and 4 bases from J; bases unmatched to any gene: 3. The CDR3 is CASSEGTGGPTEAFF. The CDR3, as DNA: TGTGCCAGCAGTGAGGGGACAGGGGGCCCCACTGAAGCTTTCTTT.

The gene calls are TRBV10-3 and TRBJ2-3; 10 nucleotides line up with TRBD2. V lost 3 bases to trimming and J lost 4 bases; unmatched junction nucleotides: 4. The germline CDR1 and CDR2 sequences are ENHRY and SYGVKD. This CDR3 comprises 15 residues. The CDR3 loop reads CAISDPAGGPDTQYF. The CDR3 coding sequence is TGTGCCATCAGTGACCCAGCGGGGGGGCCAGATACGCAGTATTTT.

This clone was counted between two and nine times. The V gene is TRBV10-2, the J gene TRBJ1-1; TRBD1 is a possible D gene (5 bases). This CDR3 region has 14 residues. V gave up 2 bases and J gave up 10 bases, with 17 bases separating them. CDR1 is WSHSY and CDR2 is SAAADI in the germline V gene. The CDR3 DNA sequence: TGCGCCAGCAGTGAGATGGTCGGGAGGGGAACAGCTTTCTTT. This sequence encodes CASSEMVGRGTAFF.

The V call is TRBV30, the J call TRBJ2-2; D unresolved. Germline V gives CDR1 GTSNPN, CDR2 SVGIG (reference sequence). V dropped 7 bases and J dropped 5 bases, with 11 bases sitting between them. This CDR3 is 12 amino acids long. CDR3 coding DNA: TGTGCCTCTACCTTACTAACCGGGGAGCTGTTTTTT. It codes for CASTLLTGELFF. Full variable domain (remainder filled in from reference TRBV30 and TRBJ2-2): SQTIHQWPATLVQPVGSPLSLECTVEGTSNPNLYWYRQAAGRGLQLLFYSVGIGQISSEVPQNLSASRPQDRQFILSSKKLLLSDSGFYLCASTLLTGELFFGEGSRLTVL.

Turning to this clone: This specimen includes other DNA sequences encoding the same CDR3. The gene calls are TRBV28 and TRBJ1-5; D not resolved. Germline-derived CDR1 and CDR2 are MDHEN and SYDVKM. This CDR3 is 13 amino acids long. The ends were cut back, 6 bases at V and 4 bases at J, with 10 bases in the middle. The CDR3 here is CASSLGVNQPQHF. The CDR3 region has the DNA TGTGCCAGCAGCCTGGGAGTTAATCAGCCCCAGCATTTT.

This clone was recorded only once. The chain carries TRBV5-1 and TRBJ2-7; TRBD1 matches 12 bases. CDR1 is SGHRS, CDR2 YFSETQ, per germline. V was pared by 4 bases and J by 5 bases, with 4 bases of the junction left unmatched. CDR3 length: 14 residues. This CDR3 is CASSRGTGGDEQYF. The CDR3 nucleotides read TGCGCCAGCAGCCGGGGGACAGGGGGCGACGAGCAGTACTTC.

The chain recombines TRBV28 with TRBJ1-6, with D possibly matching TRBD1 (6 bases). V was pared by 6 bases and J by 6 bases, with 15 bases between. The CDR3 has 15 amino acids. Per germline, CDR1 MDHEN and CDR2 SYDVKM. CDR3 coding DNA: TGTGCCAGCAGCCACCCCGGGACATCTAATTCACCCCTCCACTTT. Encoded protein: CASSHPGTSNSPLHF.

The CDR3 DNA is TGTGCCAGCAGCTCAGACAGAAATGTGGCTACGCAGTATTTT. As protein: CASSSDRNVATQYF. The chain is built from TRBV27 and TRBJ2-3; tentatively, D is TRBD1 (5 bases). Germline CDR1 reads MNHEY; CDR2 reads SMNVEV (reference sequence). This CDR3 region has 14 residues. Between the trimmed V and J ends, which lost 6 bases and 8 bases, there was a span of 18 bases.

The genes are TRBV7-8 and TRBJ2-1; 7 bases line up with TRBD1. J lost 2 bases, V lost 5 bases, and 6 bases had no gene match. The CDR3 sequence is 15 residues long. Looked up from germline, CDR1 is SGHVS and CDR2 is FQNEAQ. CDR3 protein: CASSKRTGPYNEQFF. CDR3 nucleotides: TGTGCCAGCAGCAAAAGGACAGGACCCTACAATGAGCAGTTCTTC.

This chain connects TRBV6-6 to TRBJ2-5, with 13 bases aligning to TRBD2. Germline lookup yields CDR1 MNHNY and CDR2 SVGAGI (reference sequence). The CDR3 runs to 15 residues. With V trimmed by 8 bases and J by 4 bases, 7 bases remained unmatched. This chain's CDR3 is CASHWTSGGGETQYF. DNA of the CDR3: TGTGCCAGCCATTGGACTAGCGGGGGTGGAGAGACCCAGTACTTC.

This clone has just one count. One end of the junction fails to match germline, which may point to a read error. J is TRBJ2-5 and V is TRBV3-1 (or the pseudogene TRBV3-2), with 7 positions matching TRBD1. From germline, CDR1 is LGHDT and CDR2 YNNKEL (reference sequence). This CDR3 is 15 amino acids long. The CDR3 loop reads CASSHLGQIKENQYF. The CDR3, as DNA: TGTGCCAGCAGCCACCTGGGACAGATTAAAGAGAACCAGTACTTC.

The CDR3 DNA sequence: TGTGCCTGGAGTGTGGGAGGGGGGGCCGGTTCACCCCTCCACTTT. Its protein product is CAWSVGGGAGSPLHF. The rearrangement joins TRBV30 to TRBJ1-6, with D possibly matching TRBD1 (6 bases). The CDR3 consists of 15 residues. Germline V gene sequence: CDR1 GTSNPN, CDR2 SVGIG (reference sequence). V was pared by 0 bases and J by 9 bases, with 15 bases between. Together with reference TRBV30 and TRBJ1-6, the CDR3 gives the full variable domain: SQTIHQWPATLVQPVGSPLSLECTVEGTSNPNLYWYRQAAGRGLQLLFYSVGIGQISSEVPQNLSASRPQDRQFILSSKKLLLSDSGFYLCAWSVGGGAGSPLHFGNGTRLTVT.

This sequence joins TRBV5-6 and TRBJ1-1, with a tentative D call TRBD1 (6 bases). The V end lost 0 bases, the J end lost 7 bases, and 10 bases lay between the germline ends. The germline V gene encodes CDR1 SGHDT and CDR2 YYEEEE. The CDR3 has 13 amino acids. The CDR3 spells CASSLAVTGEAFF. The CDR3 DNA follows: TGTGCCAGCAGCTTGGCCGTGACAGGTGAAGCTTTCTTT.

CDR3 DNA sequence: TGTGCCAGCTGTACTAGCGGGACGAATCAAGAGACCCAGTACTTC. It translates to CASCTSGTNQETQYF. The V call is TRBV6-5, the J call TRBJ2-5, with 10 bases identical to TRBD2. The CDR3 is made up of 15 amino acids. V was pared by 8 bases and J by 2 bases, with 8 bases of the junction left unmatched. The germline V gene has CDR1 MNHEY and CDR2 SVGAGI.

CDR3 amino acids: CASSPLGGRDTEAFF. The CDR3 DNA follows: TGTGCCAGCAGTCCACTCGGGGGGAGGGACACTGAAGCTTTCTTT. The rearrangement uses TRBV28 and TRBJ1-1; TRBD1 might be the D (5 bases). In germline, CDR1 is MDHEN, CDR2 SYDVKM. The CDR3 length is 15 residues. The V end lost 5 bases, the J end lost 3 bases, and 16 bases lay between the germline ends.

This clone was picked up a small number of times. DNA for the CDR3: TGTGCCAGCAGCGGGAGGAACTATGGCTACACCTTC. Translating gives CASSGRNYGYTF. The V call is TRBV5-4, the J call TRBJ1-2; D gene ambiguous. This CDR3 comprises 12 residues. The V end lost 4 bases, the J end lost 2 bases, and 6 bases lay between the germline ends. Germline loops: CDR1 SGHNT, CDR2 YYREEE (reference sequence).